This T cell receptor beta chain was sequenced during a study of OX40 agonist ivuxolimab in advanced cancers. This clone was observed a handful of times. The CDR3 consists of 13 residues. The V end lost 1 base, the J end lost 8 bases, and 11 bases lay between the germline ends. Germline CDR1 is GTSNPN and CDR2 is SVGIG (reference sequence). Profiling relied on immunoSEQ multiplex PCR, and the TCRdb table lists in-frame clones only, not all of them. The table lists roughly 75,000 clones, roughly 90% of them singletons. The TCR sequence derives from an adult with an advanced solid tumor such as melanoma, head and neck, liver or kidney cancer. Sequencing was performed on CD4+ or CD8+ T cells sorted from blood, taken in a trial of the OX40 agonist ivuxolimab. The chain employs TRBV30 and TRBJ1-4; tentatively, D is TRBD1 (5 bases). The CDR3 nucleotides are TGTGCCTGGAGTGGGCAGGGAAACGAAAAACTGTTTTTT. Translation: CAWSGQGNEKLFF.